Listed below are T cell receptor beta chains from one sample, sequenced in a study of regulatory T cells in long-lasting Graves disease. TCRdb redid the calling of the multiplex PCR reads with MiXCR, one entry per CDR3 protein. The sample holds fewer than 650,000 distinct CDR3 sequences; about 16% are singletons and the top ten take 12%. These data also featured in a second study, about T cells in Graves' hyperthyroidism and ophthalmopathy.

The sequencing here drew on peripheral blood mononuclear cells (PBMCs), taken at new diagnosis, from a patient treated with antithyroid drugs. These receptors originate from a man younger than 35 with Graves disease. Both conserved end residues are part of each CDR3. The D gene is left open where the match is weak. Size is omitted from some rows. Given values are once, few, many or a class for expanded clones.

abundance: -; v_gene: TRBV4-1; j_gene: TRBJ2-7; d_gene: -; CDR3aa: CASSQEINYEQYF; CDR3nt: TGCGCCAGCAGCCAAGAAATTAATTACGAGCAGTACTTC
abundance: -; v_gene: TRBV30; j_gene: TRBJ2-1; d_gene: -; CDR3aa: CAWSLPVGPDEQFF; CDR3nt: TGTGCCTGGAGTTTACCGGTGGGGCCCGATGAGCAGTTCTTC
abundance: few; v_gene: TRBV25-1; j_gene: TRBJ2-7; d_gene: TRBD1; CDR3aa: CASSEWDRGVEQYF; CDR3nt: TGTGCCAGCAGTGAATGGGACAGGGGGGTCGAGCAGTACTTC
abundance: -; v_gene: TRBV6-2/TRBV6-3; j_gene: TRBJ2-2; d_gene: TRBD1; CDR3aa: CASSYWETGIRELFF; CDR3nt: TGTGCCAGCAGTTACTGGGAGACAGGGATAAGGGAGCTGTTTTTT
abundance: many; v_gene: TRBV7-9; j_gene: TRBJ2-1; d_gene: -; CDR3aa: CASSFTQESEQFF; CDR3nt: TGTGCCAGCAGCTTTACACAGGAATCAGAGCAGTTCTTC
abundance: few; v_gene: TRBV6-9; j_gene: TRBJ2-3; d_gene: -; CDR3aa: CASSYRELLTDTQYF; CDR3nt: TGTGCCAGCAGTTACCGGGAGCTCCTCACAGATACGCAGTATTTT
abundance: many; v_gene: TRBV28; j_gene: TRBJ1-5; d_gene: -; CDR3aa: CASSQGVVSNQPQHF; CDR3nt: TGTGCCAGCAGTCAAGGGGTAGTTAGCAATCAGCCCCAGCATTTT
abundance: many; v_gene: TRBV11-1; j_gene: TRBJ2-1; d_gene: TRBD2; CDR3aa: CASSLTRLAGRQDEQFF; CDR3nt: TGTGCCAGCAGCTTAACTCGACTAGCGGGACGACAGGATGAGCAGTTCTTC
abundance: many; v_gene: TRBV20-1; j_gene: TRBJ2-3; d_gene: TRBD2; CDR3aa: CSARTREAPPDTQYF; CDR3nt: TGCAGTGCTAGAACGCGGGAGGCCCCCCCAGATACGCAGTATTTT
abundance: few; v_gene: TRBV28; j_gene: TRBJ2-1; d_gene: TRBD1; CDR3aa: CASTIPHGTGSNEQFF; CDR3nt: TGTGCCAGCACCATACCACACGGGACAGGTTCTAATGAGCAGTTCTTC
abundance: many; v_gene: TRBV11-3; j_gene: TRBJ2-5; d_gene: -; CDR3aa: CASGWSHQETQYF; CDR3nt: TGTGCCAGTGGTTGGAGCCACCAAGAGACCCAGTACTTC
abundance: few; v_gene: TRBV11-2; j_gene: TRBJ2-4; d_gene: -; CDR3aa: CATTIAKNIQYF; CDR3nt: TGTGCTACAACGATAGCCAAAAACATTCAGTACTTC
abundance: few; v_gene: TRBV7-3; j_gene: TRBJ1-3; d_gene: -; CDR3aa: CASSVDGSGNTIYF; CDR3nt: TGTGCCAGCAGCGTAGACGGCTCTGGAAACACCATATATTTT
abundance: -; v_gene: TRBV5-1; j_gene: TRBJ2-7; d_gene: TRBD1; CDR3aa: CASSSRGRHEQYF; CDR3nt: TGCGCCAGCAGCTCAAGGGGGCGCCACGAGCAGTACTTC
abundance: -; v_gene: TRBV20-1; j_gene: TRBJ2-1; d_gene: -; CDR3aa: CSASVRVNEQFF; CDR3nt: TGCAGTGCTAGCGTGAGGGTTAATGAGCAGTTCTTC
abundance: many; v_gene: TRBV6-1; j_gene: TRBJ2-7; d_gene: TRBD1; CDR3aa: CASSEAWTGPYEQYF; CDR3nt: TGTGCCAGCAGTGAAGCGTGGACAGGGCCCTACGAGCAGTACTTC
abundance: -; v_gene: TRBV7-2; j_gene: TRBJ1-1; d_gene: -; CDR3aa: CASSLQGFQPEAFF; CDR3nt: TGTGCCAGCAGCTTACAGGGGTTTCAACCTGAAGCTTTCTTT
abundance: -; v_gene: TRBV30; j_gene: TRBJ2-3; d_gene: -; CDR3aa: CAWHLGGTQYF; CDR3nt: TGTGCCTGGCACTTAGGAGGTACGCAGTATTTT
abundance: few; v_gene: TRBV5-1; j_gene: TRBJ2-7; d_gene: TRBD1; CDR3aa: CASSDRDRTSSYEQYF; CDR3nt: TGCGCCAGCAGCGACCGGGACAGGACAAGCTCCTACGAGCAGTACTTC
abundance: many; v_gene: TRBV5-4; j_gene: TRBJ1-1; d_gene: TRBD1; CDR3aa: CASSLGQGAMRPEAFF; CDR3nt: TGTGCCAGCAGCTTGGGACAGGGGGCCATGAGACCTGAAGCTTTCTTT
abundance: many; v_gene: TRBV10-2; j_gene: TRBJ2-7; d_gene: -; CDR3aa: CASIRLDFSSYEQYF; CDR3nt: TGCGCCAGCATCCGGCTAGACTTCTCCTCCTACGAGCAGTACTTC
abundance: few; v_gene: TRBV20-1; j_gene: TRBJ2-1; d_gene: TRBD2; CDR3aa: CSARDPKTSGSREQFF; CDR3nt: TGCAGTGCTAGAGATCCCAAGACTAGCGGGAGTCGGGAGCAGTTCTTC
abundance: few; v_gene: TRBV5-1; j_gene: TRBJ2-1; d_gene: TRBD2; CDR3aa: CASSKTGTSGSDEQFF; CDR3nt: TGCGCCAGCAGCAAAACCGGGACTAGCGGGAGCGATGAGCAGTTCTTC
abundance: many; v_gene: TRBV6-1; j_gene: TRBJ1-5; d_gene: TRBD1; CDR3aa: CASSLRRDREGQPQHF; CDR3nt: TGTGCCAGCAGTCTACGCCGGGACAGGGAGGGTCAGCCCCAGCATTTT
abundance: -; v_gene: TRBV28; j_gene: TRBJ2-1; d_gene: -; CDR3aa: CASTRLSSYNEQFF; CDR3nt: TGTGCCAGTACTCGACTGAGCTCCTACAATGAGCAGTTCTTC
abundance: -; v_gene: TRBV9; j_gene: TRBJ1-2; d_gene: TRBD1; CDR3aa: CASSVGAGGAGQRGYTF; CDR3nt: TGTGCCAGCAGCGTAGGGGCAGGGGGCGCGGGCCAACGGGGCTACACCTTC
abundance: many; v_gene: TRBV18; j_gene: TRBJ2-1; d_gene: -; CDR3aa: CASSPPYPGYNEQFF; CDR3nt: TGTGCCAGCTCACCACCGTATCCGGGCTACAATGAGCAGTTCTTC
abundance: many; v_gene: TRBV5-1; j_gene: TRBJ2-7; d_gene: -; CDR3aa: CASSGPGLTSYEQYF; CDR3nt: TGCGCCAGCAGCGGCCCGGGACTCACTTCCTACGAGCAGTACTTC
abundance: -; v_gene: TRBV7-2; j_gene: TRBJ1-5; d_gene: -; CDR3aa: CASSLGGSPSRRGNQPQHF; CDR3nt: TGTGCCAGCAGCTTAGGAGGGTCCCCGTCTCGGAGGGGCAATCAGCCCCAGCATTTT
abundance: many; v_gene: TRBV7-9; j_gene: TRBJ2-1; d_gene: -; CDR3aa: CASTNQGGGYEQFF; CDR3nt: TGTGCCAGCACCAACCAAGGGGGGGGTTATGAGCAGTTCTTC
abundance: many; v_gene: TRBV6-2/TRBV6-3; j_gene: TRBJ2-1; d_gene: -; CDR3aa: CASSIGSFNEQFF; CDR3nt: TGTGCCAGCAGTATCGGGAGTTTCAATGAGCAGTTCTTC
abundance: many; v_gene: TRBV3-1; j_gene: TRBJ1-5; d_gene: -; CDR3aa: CASSQSGRVSNQLQHF; CDR3nt: TGTGCCAGCAGCCAATCCGGCAGGGTTAGCAATCAGCTCCAGCATTTT
abundance: many; v_gene: TRBV7-9; j_gene: TRBJ2-1; d_gene: TRBD2; CDR3aa: CASGGGGSSYNEQFF; CDR3nt: TGTGCCAGCGGGGGAGGCGGGAGTTCCTACAATGAGCAGTTCTTC
abundance: many; v_gene: TRBV30; j_gene: TRBJ2-1; d_gene: -; CDR3aa: CAWSVGVGIWNEQFF; CDR3nt: TGTGCCTGGAGTGTAGGTGTGGGTATTTGGAATGAGCAGTTCTTC
abundance: -; v_gene: TRBV28; j_gene: TRBJ2-7; d_gene: -; CDR3aa: CASSLRGIHEQYF; CDR3nt: TGTGCCAGCAGTTTAAGAGGGATCCACGAGCAGTACTTC
abundance: few; v_gene: TRBV20-1; j_gene: TRBJ2-7; d_gene: -; CDR3aa: CSASFLDSYHEQYF; CDR3nt: TGCAGTGCTAGCTTTTTGGATTCTTACCACGAGCAGTACTTC
abundance: many; v_gene: TRBV20-1; j_gene: TRBJ2-7; d_gene: -; CDR3aa: CSANGAGAYEQYF; CDR3nt: TGCAGTGCTAACGGTGCTGGCGCCTACGAGCAGTACTTC
abundance: -; v_gene: TRBV5-1; j_gene: TRBJ1-5; d_gene: TRBD1; CDR3aa: CASSWETGQGGYSNQPQHF; CDR3nt: TGCGCCAGCAGCTGGGAGACGGGACAGGGGGGGTATAGCAATCAGCCCCAGCATTTT
abundance: many; v_gene: TRBV7-9; j_gene: TRBJ2-7; d_gene: TRBD2; CDR3aa: CASSLLAGGPGEQYF; CDR3nt: TGTGCCAGCAGCTTACTAGCGGGAGGGCCTGGCGAGCAGTACTTC
abundance: -; v_gene: TRBV7-9; j_gene: TRBJ2-7; d_gene: TRBD1; CDR3aa: CASSFLGQAYEQYF; CDR3nt: TGTGCCAGCAGCTTCTTAGGACAGGCGTACGAGCAGTACTTC
abundance: few; v_gene: TRBV12-3/TRBV12-4; j_gene: TRBJ1-5; d_gene: -; CDR3aa: CASSLNSPNQPQHF; CDR3nt: TGTGCCAGCAGTTTAAACAGTCCCAATCAGCCCCAGCATTTT
abundance: many; v_gene: TRBV7-6; j_gene: TRBJ1-2; d_gene: TRBD1; CDR3aa: CASSTGDHGYTF; CDR3nt: TGTGCCAGCAGCACAGGGGACCATGGCTACACCTTC
abundance: many; v_gene: TRBV5-5; j_gene: TRBJ2-7; d_gene: TRBD1; CDR3aa: CASSRDRAYRSYEQYF; CDR3nt: TGTGCCAGCAGCCGGGACAGGGCTTATAGGTCCTACGAGCAGTACTTC
abundance: once; v_gene: TRBV20-1; j_gene: TRBJ2-7; d_gene: -; CDR3aa: CSARDRGNYEQYF; CDR3nt: TGCAGTGCTAGAGACAGGGGAAACTACGAGCAGTACTTC
abundance: many; v_gene: TRBV3-1; j_gene: TRBJ2-7; d_gene: -; CDR3aa: CASSQDLVPGGRPTYEQYF; CDR3nt: TGTGCCAGCAGCCAAGATCTGGTACCCGGCGGGCGCCCTACTTACGAGCAGTACTTC